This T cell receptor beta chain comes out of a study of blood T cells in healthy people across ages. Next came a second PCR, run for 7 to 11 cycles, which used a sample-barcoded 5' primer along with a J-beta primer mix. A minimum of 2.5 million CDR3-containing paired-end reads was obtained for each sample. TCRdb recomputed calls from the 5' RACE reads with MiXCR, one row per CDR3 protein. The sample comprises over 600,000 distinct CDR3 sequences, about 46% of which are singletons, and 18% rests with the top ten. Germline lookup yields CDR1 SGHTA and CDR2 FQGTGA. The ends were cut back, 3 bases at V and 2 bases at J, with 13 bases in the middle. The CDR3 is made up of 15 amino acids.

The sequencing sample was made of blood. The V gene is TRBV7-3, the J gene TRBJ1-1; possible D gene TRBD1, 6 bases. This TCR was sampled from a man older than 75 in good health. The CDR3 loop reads CASSFGEGQNTEAFF. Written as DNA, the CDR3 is TGTGCCAGCAGCTTTGGGGAGGGACAAAACACTGAAGCTTTCTTT.